The T cell receptor (beta chain) described here comes from a study of post-analysis software for immune sequencing data. Study results and caveats: By F measure, strong co-clustering occurred among samples prepared in the same batch. Compared with controls, patients had more of five TRBV segments, including TRBV5-6, TRBV5-1 and TRBV20-1. Normalized Chao1 diversity was significantly lower in multiple sclerosis patients than in controls.

CDR1 is SEHNR and CDR2 is FQNEAQ in the germline V gene (reference sequence). The CDR3 is made up of 17 amino acids. J gave up 5 bases and V 5 bases, and 16 bases lay outside the gene matches. Presence of unique molecular identifiers characterized the TCR beta cDNA libraries. MiXCR, applied by TCRdb to the PCR reads, yields one record per CDR3 protein. The sample comprises approximately 730,000 distinct CDR3 sequences, more than 45% of which are singletons, and roughly 4.9% rests with the top ten. With regard to this clonotype: Its antigen is unknown.

The chain is built from TRBV7-9 and TRBJ1-2; the match to TRBD1 covers 8 bases. The TCR originated in a girl between 10 and 17 years old with multiple sclerosis. Sequencing was carried out using blood. CDR3 in DNA: TGTGCCAGCAGCCTTGGACAGGGTGGGACTATCGGGTATGGCTACACCTTC. It encodes CASSLGQGGTIGYGYTF. The full variable domain, completed using reference TRBV7-9 and TRBJ1-2, is DTGVSQNPRHKITKRGQNVTFRCDPISEHNRLYWYRQTLGQGPEFLTYFQNEAQLEKSRLLSDRFSAERPKGSFSTLEIQRTEQGDSAMYLCASSLGQGGTIGYGYTFGSGTRLTVV.